One and the same sample provided the 11 T cell receptor beta chains below, sequenced in a study of shared clonotypes between healthy human individuals. Repertoires were generated with immunoSEQ multiplex PCR, while TCRdb's copy carries only in-frame clones and drops some. The sample yields fewer than 2.5 million clones, approximately 93% seen once. Sequenced material: naive CD4+ T cells from PBMCs. Subset here: CD45RA+ positively selected. The origin of the receptors is a man aged 18 to 29 in good health. Some clones in this sample may be carry-over from other donors' samples.

The chain links TRBV4-2 to TRBJ2-1; 7 bases match TRBD2. J gave up 5 bases and V 0 bases, and 4 bases lay outside the gene matches. In germline, CDR1 is LGHNA, CDR2 YNFKEQ. The CDR3 covers 15 residues. As DNA, the CDR3 is TGTGCCAGCAGCCAAGAAGGACTAGGGGACAATGAGCAGTTCTTC. Protein: CASSQEGLGDNEQFF.

The rearrangement links TRBV9 to TRBJ1-4; TRBD1 aligns across 8 bases. The CDR3 has 15 amino acids. Germline CDR1 and CDR2: SGDLS and YYNGEE. V was clipped by 4 bases and J by 7 bases; unmatched bases: 9. The CDR3 protein is CASSRDGTGGEKLFF. CDR3 in DNA: TGTGCCAGCAGCAGGGACGGGACAGGAGGTGAAAAACTGTTTTTT.

The CDR3: CASSLSGSETQYF. For the CDR3, the DNA is TGTGCCAGCAGCCTGAGCGGGAGCGAGACCCAGTACTTC. The rearrangement uses TRBV9 and TRBJ2-5, with 8 bases fitting TRBD2. Germline V gene sequence: CDR1 SGDLS, CDR2 YYNGEE. The CDR3 length is 13 residues. V dropped 4 bases and J dropped 5; count of bases not matched to a gene: 4.

The chain combines TRBV11-1 with TRBJ2-5, with D perhaps TRBD2 (5 bases). The CDR3 extends over 13 amino acids. Germline lookup yields CDR1 SGHAT and CDR2 FQDESV (reference sequence). Between the trimmed V and J ends, which lost 1 base and 5 bases, there was a span of 8 bases. Here the CDR3 reads CASSLGGSETQYF. The DNA of the CDR3 is TGTGCCAGCAGCTTAGGAGGGAGTGAGACCCAGTACTTC.

The chain employs TRBV5-1 and TRBJ2-1, with D tentatively TRBD2 (5 bases). This CDR3 has 12 residues. CDR1 SGHRS and CDR2 YFSETQ come from the germline V gene. Trimming left V 7 bases short and J 2 bases short, with 7 bases between. The CDR3, as DNA: TGCGCCAGCCGACTACCCTACAATGAGCAGTTCTTC. It is translated as CASRLPYNEQFF.

CDR3 sequence reads: CASRTSGRTNEQFF. The CDR3 DNA follows: TGTGCCAGCAGAACTAGCGGGAGGACCAATGAGCAGTTCTTC. J is TRBJ2-1 and V is TRBV6-5; 12 bases match TRBD2. The CDR3 is made up of 14 amino acids. The V gene end was trimmed by 6 bases and the J gene end by 6 bases; junction bases not matched to a gene: 3. Germline CDR1 MNHEY, CDR2 SVGAGI.

This rearrangement joins TRBV4-1 to TRBJ1-5; TRBD1 agrees at 9 bases. This CDR3 contains 15 residues. Trimming at V came to 1 base and at J to 6 bases, leaving 4 bases not matched to a gene. Germline-derived CDR1 and CDR2 are MGHRA and YSYEKL. CDR3 nucleotides: TGCGCCAGCAGCCAAGCTACAGGGGGCTTTCAGCCCCAGCATTTT. It is translated as CASSQATGGFQPQHF.

This rearrangement joins TRBV28 to TRBJ2-2; D may correspond to TRBD1 or TRBD2 (6 bases each). CDR1 and CDR2 from the germline V gene are MDHEN and SYDVKM. The CDR3 sequence is 16 residues long. The V end lost 5 bases, the J end lost 5 bases, and 18 bases lay between the germline ends. The CDR3 region has the DNA TGTGCCAGCAGTGCGCCGGGAGAAGGGGGGACCGGGGAGCTGTTTTTT. Its protein is CASSAPGEGGTGELFF.

V and J are TRBV5-1 and TRBJ1-1, with 9 bases identical to TRBD1. The germline CDR1 and CDR2 sequences are SGHRS and YFSETQ. The CDR3 sequence is 13 residues long. V lost 4 bases, J lost 4 bases, and 2 bases stayed unmatched. The CDR3 loop is CASSETGGTEAFF. CDR3 bases: TGCGCCAGCAGCGAGACAGGGGGCACTGAAGCTTTCTTT.

The genes are TRBV29-1 and TRBJ2-3; 7 bases are a match to TRBD1. J lost 1 base, V lost 7 bases, and 5 bases had no gene match. The germline V gene encodes CDR1 SQVTM and CDR2 ANQGSEA. This CDR3 contains 13 residues. The CDR3 sequence: CSEATGGTDTQYF. The CDR3 nucleotides are TGCAGCGAGGCAACAGGGGGCACAGATACGCAGTATTTT.

This chain connects TRBV10-1 to TRBJ2-3; TRBD2 matches at 12 bases. Germline trimming cut 3 bases from V and 3 bases from J; bases unmatched to any gene: 4. Germline lookup yields CDR1 WNHNN and CDR2 SYGVQD (reference sequence). The CDR3 covers 16 residues. The CDR3 DNA reads TGCGCCAGCAGTGAAACTAGCGGGAGGTGGACAGATACGCAGTATTTT. Translation gives CASSETSGRWTDTQYF.